This is a list of T cell receptor beta chains from one sample in a study of neoadjuvant nivolumab and ipilimumab in lung cancer. Data came from immunoSEQ multiplex PCR; TCRdb stores just in-frame clones and leaves some out. The sample lists some 18,000 clones; approximately 87% were seen once. Specimen: peripheral blood, collected before neoadjuvant nivolumab, alone or with ipilimumab. The receptor source for this set is an adult with non-small cell lung cancer. Each CDR3 is given with its conserved first and last residue. A D gene is named only where the DNA matches it firmly. The size of a clone is reported for some rows only, either as once, few or many, or as a class for expanded clones.

v_call	d_call	j_call	clone_size	cdr3_aa	cdr3_nt
TRBV5-1	NA	TRBJ2-7	NA	CASSRDGGYEQYF	TGCGCCAGCAGCCGGGACGGGGGCTACGAGCAGTACTTC
TRBV15	NA	TRBJ2-7	once	CATSQGQAPYEQYF	TGTGCCACCAGTCAGGGTCAGGCTCCCTACGAGCAGTACTTC
TRBV15	NA	TRBJ2-6	NA	CATSRGDTDSGANVLTF	TGTGCCACCAGCAGAGGGGACACCGACTCTGGGGCCAACGTCCTGACTTTC
TRBV11-3	NA	TRBJ2-5	NA	CASSLDSTGPSPQYF	TGTGCCAGCAGCTTAGATAGTACAGGACCAAGTCCTCAGTACTTC
TRBV2	NA	TRBJ1-1	NA	CASTRVSTEAFF	TGTGCCAGCACTAGGGTTAGCACTGAAGCTTTCTTT
TRBV30	NA	TRBJ1-2	NA	CAWEGSDGLLYGYTF	TGTGCCTGGGAGGGATCAGACGGCTTACTCTATGGCTACACCTTC
TRBV30	TRBD1	TRBJ1-5	NA	CAWSSPGQGVGYQPQHF	TGTGCCTGGAGTTCACCGGGACAGGGGGTTGGTTATCAGCCCCAGCATTTT
TRBV5-1	NA	TRBJ1-5	NA	CASSLGKGQPQHF	TGCGCCAGCAGCTTGGGTAAAGGACAGCCCCAGCATTTT
TRBV5-1	NA	TRBJ1-4	NA	CASSLSGAGSEKLFF	TGCGCCAGCAGCTTGTCGGGGGCGGGCAGTGAAAAACTGTTTTTT
TRBV27	TRBD2	TRBJ2-7	once	CASSSPSGIGAYEQYF	TGTGCCAGCAGCTCCCCAAGCGGGATAGGGGCCTACGAGCAGTACTTC
TRBV30	NA	TRBJ2-2	once	CAWSVLGGLDTGELFF	TGTGCCTGGAGTGTACTGGGAGGACTCGACACCGGGGAGCTGTTTTTT
TRBV18	NA	TRBJ2-2	NA	CASSPTGTPNTGELFF	TGTGCCAGCTCACCTACCGGGACTCCGAACACCGGGGAGCTGTTTTTT
TRBV30	NA	TRBJ1-5	NA	CAWSPKGVGNQPQHF	TGTGCCTGGAGCCCGAAGGGAGTAGGCAATCAGCCCCAGCATTTT
TRBV9	NA	TRBJ2-6	NA	CASSVAGSGANVLTF	TGTGCCAGCAGCGTAGCGGGTTCCGGGGCCAACGTCCTGACTTTC
TRBV5-8	NA	TRBJ1-1	NA	CASTVKGYSEAFF	TGTGCCAGCACCGTCAAGGGTTACAGTGAAGCTTTCTTT
TRBV5-5	NA	TRBJ2-1	NA	CASSLGQKAGYNEQFF	TGTGCCAGCAGCTTGGGACAGAAAGCGGGCTACAATGAGCAGTTCTTC
TRBV18	TRBD1	TRBJ1-2	NA	CASSQGTGRDYGYTF	TGTGCCAGCTCACAGGGGACAGGGCGAGACTATGGCTACACCTTC
TRBV14	TRBD2	TRBJ2-1	NA	CASSQLAGTYNEQFF	TGTGCCAGCAGCCAACTAGCGGGAACCTACAATGAGCAGTTCTTC
TRBV18	TRBD1	TRBJ1-3	NA	CASSVDRGRSGNTIYF	TGTGCCAGCTCAGTGGACAGGGGGCGATCTGGAAACACCATATATTTT
TRBV14	NA	TRBJ1-1	NA	CASSQGANTEAFF	TGTGCCAGCAGCCAAGGAGCCAACACTGAAGCTTTCTTT
TRBV6-4	NA	TRBJ2-3	NA	CATSGGPSTDTQYF	TGTGCCACCTCAGGGGGGCCAAGCACAGATACGCAGTATTTT
TRBV30	NA	TRBJ2-6	once	CAWSVPIRSRASSGANVLTF	TGTGCCTGGAGTGTACCGATAAGGTCTAGGGCTAGCTCTGGGGCCAACGTCCTGACTTTC
TRBV7-9	NA	TRBJ2-1	once	CASSYVSRPGTRGVNEQFF	TGTGCCAGCAGCTACGTTTCGCGCCCCGGGACAAGGGGAGTCAATGAGCAGTTCTTC
TRBV7-9	NA	TRBJ2-1	NA	CASSLAHGSYNEQFF	TGTGCCAGCAGCTTAGCTCATGGTTCCTACAATGAGCAGTTCTTC
TRBV28	TRBD1	TRBJ1-2	NA	CASSIEGQGDPLLSYTF	TGTGCCAGCAGTATCGAGGGACAGGGTGACCCTCTATTGAGCTACACCTTC
TRBV14	NA	TRBJ1-2	NA	CASSQKAGIYGYTF	TGTGCCAGCAGCCAAAAGGCAGGGATCTATGGCTACACCTTC
TRBV15	TRBD2	TRBJ2-1	NA	CATSRAGTSGFNEQFF	TGTGCCACCAGCAGAGCGGGGACTAGCGGGTTCAATGAGCAGTTCTTC
TRBV30	NA	TRBJ2-5	NA	CAWRASAPHGTQYF	TGTGCCTGGAGGGCAAGCGCCCCACACGGAACCCAGTACTTC
TRBV5-4	NA	TRBJ2-7	NA	CASSDLKMGAYEQYF	TGTGCCAGCAGCGACCTTAAGATGGGGGCCTACGAGCAGTACTTC
TRBV6-1	NA	TRBJ1-5	NA	CASSEFGDVGSNQPQHF	TGTGCCAGCAGTGAATTTGGGGATGTAGGTAGCAATCAGCCCCAGCATTTT
TRBV18	NA	TRBJ2-5	NA	CASSRPLTGKGETQYF	TGTGCCAGCTCACGCCCCCTAACAGGGAAAGGAGAGACCCAGTACTTC
TRBV7-9	TRBD2	TRBJ2-1	NA	CASSLGLAGGGEQFF	TGTGCCAGCAGCCTGGGACTAGCGGGGGGAGGTGAGCAGTTCTTC
TRBV5-1	NA	TRBJ2-1	once	CASTEDPTYNEQFF	TGCGCCAGCACGGAGGACCCTACGTACAATGAGCAGTTCTTC
TRBV27	TRBD2	TRBJ2-7	NA	CASSLAGVASYEQYF	TGTGCCAGCAGTTTAGCGGGAGTTGCCTCCTACGAGCAGTACTTC
TRBV7-6	NA	TRBJ2-3	once	CASSLLASQTSTDTQYF	TGTGCCAGCAGCTTACTTGCAAGCCAGACTAGCACAGATACGCAGTATTTT
TRBV14	TRBD1	TRBJ1-1	NA	CASSARGRVGEAFF	TGTGCCAGCAGCGCCAGGGGGCGTGTAGGTGAAGCTTTCTTT
TRBV7-9	NA	TRBJ2-1	NA	CASSLGLAGYEQFF	TGTGCCAGCAGCTTAGGTTTAGCCGGCTATGAGCAGTTCTTC
TRBV2	NA	TRBJ2-2	NA	CASSDNPNTGELFF	TGTGCCAGCAGCGACAATCCGAACACCGGGGAGCTGTTTTTT
TRBV7-6	NA	TRBJ2-5	NA	CASSLGDRPYQETQYF	TGTGCCAGCAGCTTAGGAGACAGGCCGTACCAAGAGACCCAGTACTTC
TRBV18	NA	TRBJ2-5	few	CASSPWGEETQYF	TGTGCCAGCTCACCTTGGGGGGAAGAGACCCAGTACTTC